These 20 T cell receptor beta chains were all obtained from the same sample, sequenced in a study of T cells after yellow fever vaccination. TCRdb re-analysed the 5' RACE reads in MiXCR, keeping a single row per CDR3 protein. The data hold fewer than 500,000 distinct CDR3 sequences, with around a sixth observed a single time. The sequencing here drew on PBMCs, taken before the yellow fever booster vaccination. The receptors come from a man between 18 and 29 years old who received the YFV17D yellow fever vaccine.

A few counts support this clonotype. The chain links TRBV3-1 to TRBJ2-5; 9 nucleotides agree with TRBD2. This CDR3 comprises 14 residues. CDR1 is LGHDT, CDR2 YNNKEL, per germline (reference sequence). Germline trimming cut 0 bases from V and 9 bases from J; bases unmatched to any gene: 5. CDR3 protein: CASSQDLAGRAQYF. In DNA, the CDR3 is TGTGCCAGCAGCCAAGATCTAGCGGGGCGGGCCCAGTACTTC.

The chain uses TRBV9 and TRBJ2-1; 10 bases line up with TRBD2. This CDR3 is 19 amino acids long. Trimming took 0 bases from V and 5 from J; bases not matched to a gene: 14. Germline CDR1 and CDR2: SGDLS and YYNGEE. CDR3 in amino acids: CASSVAGASGGGRNNEQFF. The CDR3 DNA is TGTGCCAGCAGCGTAGCTGGGGCTAGCGGGGGAGGAAGGAACAATGAGCAGTTCTTC.

This clonotype was counted only a few times. This chain joins TRBV7-3 and TRBJ2-3; 7 positions agree with TRBD1. The CDR3 has 14 residues. The V and J ends lost 5 bases and 6 bases, in that order; junction bases with no gene match: 8. Germline lookup yields CDR1 SGHTA and CDR2 FQGTGA. The CDR3 sequence is CASSLRGRDDTQYF. For the CDR3, the DNA is TGTGCCAGCAGCCTTAGGGGGCGCGACGATACGCAGTATTTT.

V is TRBV10-3 and J is TRBJ2-2; D uncertain. Germline V lookup: CDR1 ENHRY, CDR2 SYGVKD. The CDR3 consists of 15 residues. Trimming cost V 2 bases and J 2 bases, with 9 bases left between them. The CDR3 loop is CAISEGPTNTGELFF. The CDR3 nucleotides are TGTGCCATCAGTGAGGGGCCTACCAACACCGGGGAGCTGTTTTTT.

This clonotype has only a few counts. V gene TRBV12-3 or TRBV12-4 combines with J gene TRBJ1-1, with 8 bases fitting TRBD1. The CDR3 has 14 residues. V was clipped by 6 bases and J by 6 bases; unmatched bases: 9. The CDR3 region is CASSLQGGLSEAFF. The DNA for the CDR3 is TGTGCCAGCAGCTTACAGGGGGGTCTCTCTGAAGCTTTCTTT.

The V and J genes are TRBV28 and TRBJ2-7; 7 positions agree with TRBD1. This CDR3 spans 15 amino acids. The germline V gene has CDR1 MDHEN and CDR2 SYDVKM. With V trimmed by 5 bases and J by 5 bases, 12 bases remained unmatched. CDR3 region: CASSVGFGQADEQYV. In DNA, the CDR3 is TGTGCCAGCAGTGTGGGCTTTGGACAGGCGGACGAGCAGTACGTC.

A few counts support this clonotype. The chain links TRBV18 to TRBJ1-2; 7 bases line up with TRBD1. V shed 4 bases and J 8 bases; nucleotides not matched to a gene: 7. The CDR3 loop spans 13 amino acids. The germline V gene encodes CDR1 KGHSH and CDR2 LQKENI. The CDR3 loop is CASSHGQDGGYTF. The CDR3 bases are TGTGCCAGCTCACACGGACAGGACGGGGGCTACACCTTC.

The sample holds many counts of this clonotype. This chain uses TRBV6-5 with TRBJ2-3; possible D gene TRBD2, 7 bases. This CDR3 region has 15 residues. Germline V gene data show CDR1 as MNHEY and CDR2 as SVGAGI. V was clipped by 0 bases and J by 6 bases, with 13 bases between them. CDR3 sequence reads: CASSYSGGQYDTQYF. The CDR3 DNA sequence: TGTGCCAGCAGTTACTCGGGGGGGCAATACGATACGCAGTATTTT.

This clonotype was picked up one time. For the CDR3, the DNA is TGCAGTGGCCGGACTAGCGGGGGAGGAGAGACCCAGTACTTC. This codes for CSGRTSGGGETQYF. This rearrangement joins TRBV20-1 to TRBJ2-5; 13 bases map to TRBD2. Trimming took 7 bases from V and 4 from J; bases not matched to a gene: 6. The CDR3 has 14 amino acids. Germline V gene lookup returns CDR1 DFQATT and CDR2 SNEGSKA (reference sequence).

This clonotype turned up a few times. The chain recombines TRBV4-3 with TRBJ1-2; D ambiguous. This CDR3 region has 15 residues. V gave up 2 bases and J gave up 2 bases, with 12 bases separating them. Germline V gene data show CDR1 as LGHNA and CDR2 as YSLEER. The CDR3 reads CASSQSRQRNYGYTF. CDR3 DNA sequence: TGCGCCAGCAGCCAATCTAGGCAGAGAAACTATGGCTACACCTTC.

This clonotype has a single count. The chain has TRBV20-1 and TRBJ2-2, with 7 bases lining up with TRBD1. The CDR3 covers 15 residues. Germline V gene lookup returns CDR1 DFQATT and CDR2 SNEGSKA (reference sequence). V lost 0 bases and J lost 5; bases outside the gene matches: 6. CDR3 residues: CSARDRDSKTGELFF. CDR3 in DNA: TGCAGTGCTAGAGATCGGGACAGTAAGACCGGGGAGCTGTTTTTT.

This clonotype has a handful of counts. The rearrangement links TRBV5-4 to TRBJ1-1; D is unclear. The V gene lost 3 bases and the J gene lost 2 bases, with 11 bases spanning the gap. Germline V gives CDR1 SGHNT, CDR2 YYREEE (reference sequence). The CDR3 covers 14 residues. The CDR3 spells CASSSTSANTEAFF. CDR3 sequence (DNA): TGTGCCAGCAGCTCGACTTCAGCCAACACTGAAGCTTTCTTT.

The chain joins TRBV7-2 to TRBJ2-5, with 8 bases identical to TRBD2. V trimming: 7 bases; J trimming: 2 bases; junction bases outside the gene matches: 6. The CDR3 extends over 14 amino acids. Germline V CDR1 and CDR2: SGHTA, FQGNSA. DNA for the CDR3: TGTGCCAGCAAGACGGGGGGGCCGCAAGAGACCCAGTACTTC. Amino acid sequence: CASKTGGPQETQYF.

In its sample, this clonotype was seen many times. The gene calls are TRBV7-3 and TRBJ2-2; 10 nucleotides align to TRBD1. The CDR3 contains 16 residues. V dropped 4 bases and J dropped 5; count of bases not matched to a gene: 7. Looked up from germline, CDR1 is SGHTA and CDR2 is FQGTGA. Written as DNA, the CDR3 is TGTGCCAGCAGCTCCTGGACAGGGGGAGGTACCGGGGAGCTGTTTTTT. Its protein product is CASSSWTGGGTGELFF.

In this sample, this clonotype turned up a few times. The chain employs TRBV9 and TRBJ1-2; TRBD1 is a possible D gene (5 bases). The germline V gene encodes CDR1 SGDLS and CDR2 YYNGEE. The CDR3 is 17 amino acids. Between the trimmed V and J ends, which lost 2 bases and 7 bases, there was a span of 24 bases. CDR3 DNA sequence: TGTGCCAGCAGCGTGAGGTCTGGCAGGGAAGTTGGTAGTGGCTACACCTTC. The encoded protein is CASSVRSGREVGSGYTF.

This clonotype came up a few times. The chain is built from TRBV11-2 and TRBJ2-4, with a tentative D call TRBD1 (5 bases). CDR3 length: 16 residues. Germline V CDR1 and CDR2: SGHAT, FQNNGV. Trimming shortened V by 5 bases and J by 4 bases, and 18 bases separated the two germline ends. This CDR3 is CASSPQWARVKNIQYF. The CDR3 nucleotides are TGTGCCAGCAGCCCCCAGTGGGCCAGGGTGAAAAACATTCAGTACTTC.

In its sample, this clonotype was seen a few times. The chain recombines TRBV10-3 with TRBJ1-2; a weak D match, TRBD1 (5 bases). The germline V and J ends were trimmed by 6 bases and 1 base, with 12 bases remaining between them. Germline V gives CDR1 ENHRY, CDR2 SYGVKD. The length of the CDR3 is 14 residues. Here the CDR3 reads CAISETDFNYGYTF. The CDR3 DNA follows: TGTGCCATCAGCGAGACAGATTTTAACTATGGCTACACCTTC.

The chain uses TRBV7-7 and TRBJ2-3; TRBD2 might be the D (5 bases). CDR1 is SSHAT and CDR2 is FNYEAQ in the germline V gene (reference sequence). V lost 5 bases and J 0 bases, leaving 12 bases between the germline ends. The CDR3 loop spans 15 amino acids. CDR3 sequence reads: CASSRGLSSTDTQYF. CDR3 in DNA: TGTGCCAGCAGCCGCGGACTCTCTAGCACAGATACGCAGTATTTT.

The sample holds one count of this clonotype. The CDR3 DNA is TGTGCCAGCAGTTTAGCGCGGTCTGGCCCTGAAGCTTTCTTT. Amino acids: CASSLARSGPEAFF. The chain couples TRBV27 to TRBJ1-1; D is uncertain. V gave up 2 bases and J gave up 6 bases, with 13 bases separating them. This CDR3 region has 14 residues. Germline V lookup: CDR1 MNHEY, CDR2 SMNVEV (reference sequence).

This clonotype was picked up a small number of times. The DNA for the CDR3 is TGTGCCAGCAGCTGGACCTCGGAATACATTCAGTACTTC. This translates into CASSWTSEYIQYF. V usage is TRBV7-2 and J usage is TRBJ2-4; D ambiguous. Germline CDR1 reads SGHTA; CDR2 reads FQGNSA. The V end lost 4 bases, the J end lost 8 bases, and 12 bases lay between the germline ends. This CDR3 region has 13 residues.